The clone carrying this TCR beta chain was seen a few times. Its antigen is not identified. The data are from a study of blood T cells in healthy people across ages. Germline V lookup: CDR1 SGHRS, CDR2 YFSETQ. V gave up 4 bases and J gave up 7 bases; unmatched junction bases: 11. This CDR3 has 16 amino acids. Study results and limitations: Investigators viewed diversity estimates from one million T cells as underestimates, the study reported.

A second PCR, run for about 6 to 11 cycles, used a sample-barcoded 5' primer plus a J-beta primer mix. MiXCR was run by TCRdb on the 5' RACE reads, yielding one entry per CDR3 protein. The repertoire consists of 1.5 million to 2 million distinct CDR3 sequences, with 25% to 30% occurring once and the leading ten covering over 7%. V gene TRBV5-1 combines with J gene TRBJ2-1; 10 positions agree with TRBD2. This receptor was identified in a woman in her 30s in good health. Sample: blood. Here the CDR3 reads CASSRRLSGGANEQFF. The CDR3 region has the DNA TGCGCCAGCAGCCGCCGACTAAGCGGGGGGGCAAATGAGCAGTTCTTC.